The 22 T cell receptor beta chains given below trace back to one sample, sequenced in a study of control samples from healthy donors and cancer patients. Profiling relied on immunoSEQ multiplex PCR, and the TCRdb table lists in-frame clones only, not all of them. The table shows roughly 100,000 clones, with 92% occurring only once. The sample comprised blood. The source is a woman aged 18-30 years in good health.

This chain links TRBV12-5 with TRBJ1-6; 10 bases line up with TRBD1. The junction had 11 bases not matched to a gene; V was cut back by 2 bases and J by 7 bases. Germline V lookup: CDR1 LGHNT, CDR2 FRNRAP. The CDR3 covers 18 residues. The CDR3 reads CASGLTTGTGVPNSPLHF. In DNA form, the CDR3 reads TGTGCTAGTGGTTTGACGACCGGGACAGGGGTCCCGAATTCACCCCTCCACTTT.

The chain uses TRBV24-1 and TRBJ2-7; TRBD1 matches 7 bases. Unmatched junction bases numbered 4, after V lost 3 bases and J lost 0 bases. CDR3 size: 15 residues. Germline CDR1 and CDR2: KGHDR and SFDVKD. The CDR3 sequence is CATSDPDRDSYEQYF. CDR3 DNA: TGTGCCACCAGTGATCCCGACAGGGACTCCTACGAGCAGTACTTC.

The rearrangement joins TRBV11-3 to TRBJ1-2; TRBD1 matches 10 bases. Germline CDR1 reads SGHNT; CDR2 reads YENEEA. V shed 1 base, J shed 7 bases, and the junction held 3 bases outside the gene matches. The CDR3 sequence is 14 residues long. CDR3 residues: CASSLGDRGSGYTF. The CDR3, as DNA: TGTGCCAGCAGCTTAGGGGACAGGGGATCTGGCTACACCTTC.

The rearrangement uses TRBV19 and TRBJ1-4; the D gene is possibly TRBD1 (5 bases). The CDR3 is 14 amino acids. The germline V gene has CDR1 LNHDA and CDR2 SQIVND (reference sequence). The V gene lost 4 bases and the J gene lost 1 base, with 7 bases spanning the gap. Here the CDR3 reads CASSTGGTNEKLFF. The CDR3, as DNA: TGTGCCAGTAGTACGGGGGGAACTAATGAAAAACTGTTTTTT.

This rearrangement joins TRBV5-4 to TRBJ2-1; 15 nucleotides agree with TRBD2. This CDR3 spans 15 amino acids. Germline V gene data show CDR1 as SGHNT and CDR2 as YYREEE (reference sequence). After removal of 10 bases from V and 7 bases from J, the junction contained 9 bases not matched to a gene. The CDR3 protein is CASGLAGGPGNEQFF. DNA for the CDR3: TGTGCCTCCGGACTAGCGGGAGGGCCTGGGAATGAGCAGTTCTTC. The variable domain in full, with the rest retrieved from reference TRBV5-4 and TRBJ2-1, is ETGVTQSPTHLIKTRGQQVTLRCSSQSGHNTVSWYQQALGQGPQFIFQYYREEENGRGNFPPRFSGLQFPNYSSELNVNALELDDSALYLCASGLAGGPGNEQFFGPGTRLTVL.

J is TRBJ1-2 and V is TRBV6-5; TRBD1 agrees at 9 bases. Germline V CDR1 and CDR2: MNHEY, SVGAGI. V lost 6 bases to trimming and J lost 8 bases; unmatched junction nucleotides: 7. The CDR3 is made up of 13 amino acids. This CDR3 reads CASSRTGEGGYTF. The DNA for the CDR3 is TGTGCCAGCAGCCGGACAGGGGAGGGAGGCTACACCTTC.

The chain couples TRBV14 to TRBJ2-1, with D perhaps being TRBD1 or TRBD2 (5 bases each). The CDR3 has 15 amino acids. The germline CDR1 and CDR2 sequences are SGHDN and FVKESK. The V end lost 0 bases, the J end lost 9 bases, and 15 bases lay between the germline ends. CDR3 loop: CASSQDPITRGEQFF. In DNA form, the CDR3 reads TGTGCCAGCAGCCAAGATCCGATAACGAGGGGTGAGCAGTTCTTC.

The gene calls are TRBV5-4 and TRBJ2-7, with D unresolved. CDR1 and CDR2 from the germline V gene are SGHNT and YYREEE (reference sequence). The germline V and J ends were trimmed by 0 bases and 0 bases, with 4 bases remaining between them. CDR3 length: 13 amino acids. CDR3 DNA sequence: TGTGCCAGCAGCTTGGGGAGCTCCTACGAGCAGTACTTC. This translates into CASSLGSSYEQYF.

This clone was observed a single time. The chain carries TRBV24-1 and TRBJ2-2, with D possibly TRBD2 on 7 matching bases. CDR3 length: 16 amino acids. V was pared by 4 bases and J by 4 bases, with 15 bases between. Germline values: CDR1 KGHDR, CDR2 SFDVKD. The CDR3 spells CATSEGLGGGTGELFF. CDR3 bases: TGTGCCACCAGTGAGGGGTTAGGGGGGGGCACCGGGGAGCTGTTTTTT.

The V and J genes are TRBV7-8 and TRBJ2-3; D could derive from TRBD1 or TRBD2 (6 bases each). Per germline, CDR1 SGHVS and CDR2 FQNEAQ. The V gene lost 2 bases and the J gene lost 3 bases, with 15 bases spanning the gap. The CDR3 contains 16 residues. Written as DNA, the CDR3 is TGTGCCAGCAGCTTACCAAGGGTAGGGGGGACAGATACGCAGTATTTT. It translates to CASSLPRVGGTDTQYF.

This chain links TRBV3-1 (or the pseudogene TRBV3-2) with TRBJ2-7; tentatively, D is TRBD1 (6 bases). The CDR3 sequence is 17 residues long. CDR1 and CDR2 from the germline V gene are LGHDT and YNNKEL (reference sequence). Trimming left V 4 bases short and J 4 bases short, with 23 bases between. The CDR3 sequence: CASSRAGTQPSRYEQYF. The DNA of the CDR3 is TGTGCCAGCAGCCGGGCTGGGACACAGCCGAGTAGGTACGAGCAGTACTTC.

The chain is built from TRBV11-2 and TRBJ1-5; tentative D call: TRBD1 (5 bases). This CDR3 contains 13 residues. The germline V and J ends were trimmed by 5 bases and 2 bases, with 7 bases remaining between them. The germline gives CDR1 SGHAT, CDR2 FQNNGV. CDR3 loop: CASSVGGNQPQHF. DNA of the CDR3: TGTGCCAGCAGCGTAGGGGGCAATCAGCCCCAGCATTTT.

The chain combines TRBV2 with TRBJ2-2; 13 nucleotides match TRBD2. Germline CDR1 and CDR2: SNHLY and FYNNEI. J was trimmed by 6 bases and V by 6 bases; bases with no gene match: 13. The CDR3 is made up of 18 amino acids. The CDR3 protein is CASSRLAGGPISPGELFF. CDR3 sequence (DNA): TGTGCCAGCAGCCGACTAGCGGGGGGCCCAATTTCCCCCGGGGAGCTGTTTTTT. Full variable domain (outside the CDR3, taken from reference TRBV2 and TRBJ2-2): EPEVTQTPSHQVTQMGQEVILRCVPISNHLYFYWYRQILGQKVEFLVSFYNNEISEKSEIFDDQFSVERPDGSNFTLKIRSTKLEDSAMYFCASSRLAGGPISPGELFFGEGSRLTVL.

The CDR3 is CASSPRDSLYGYTF. The CDR3 DNA reads as TGTGCCAGCAGCCCAAGGGACAGCCTCTATGGCTACACCTTC. The chain carries TRBV7-6 and TRBJ1-2, with 7 positions matching TRBD1. The V gene end was trimmed by 5 bases and the J gene end by 4 bases; junction bases not matched to a gene: 7. Germline V lookup: CDR1 SGHVS, CDR2 FNYEAQ. CDR3 length: 14 amino acids.

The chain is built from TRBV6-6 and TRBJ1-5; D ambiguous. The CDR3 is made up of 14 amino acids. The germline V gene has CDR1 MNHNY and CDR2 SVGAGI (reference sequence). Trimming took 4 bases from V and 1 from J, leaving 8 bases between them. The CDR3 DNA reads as TGTGCCAGCAGTTCATTCAGCAGCAATCAGCCCCAGCATTTT. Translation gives CASSSFSSNQPQHF.

This CDR3 reads CASSLAVGSGAALNTEAFF. As DNA, the CDR3 is TGCGCCAGCAGCTTGGCCGTTGGGTCGGGGGCCGCTCTGAACACTGAAGCTTTCTTT. V is TRBV5-1 and J is TRBJ1-1; D is possibly TRBD1 (6 bases). The V end lost 0 bases, the J end lost 0 bases, and 21 bases lay between the germline ends. CDR3 length: 19 residues. The germline V gene has CDR1 SGHRS and CDR2 YFSETQ. The full variable domain, with the rest looked up from reference TRBV5-1 and TRBJ1-1, is KAGVTQTPRYLIKTRGQQVTLSCSPISGHRSVSWYQQTPGQGLQFLFEYFSETQRNKGNFPGRFSGRQFSNSRSEMNVSTLELGDSALYLCASSLAVGSGAALNTEAFFGQGTRLTVV.

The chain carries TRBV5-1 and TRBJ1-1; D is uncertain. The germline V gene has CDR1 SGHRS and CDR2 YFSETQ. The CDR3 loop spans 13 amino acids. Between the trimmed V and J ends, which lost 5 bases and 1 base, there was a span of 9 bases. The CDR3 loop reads CASRSRQNTEAFF. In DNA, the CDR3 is TGCGCCAGCAGATCGCGTCAGAACACTGAAGCTTTCTTT.

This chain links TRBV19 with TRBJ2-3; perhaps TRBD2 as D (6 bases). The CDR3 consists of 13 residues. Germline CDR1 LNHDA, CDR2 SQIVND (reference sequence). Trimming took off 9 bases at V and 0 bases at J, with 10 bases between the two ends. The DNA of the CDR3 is TGTGCCAGCCTAGGGACTAGCACAGATACGCAGTATTTT. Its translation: CASLGTSTDTQYF.

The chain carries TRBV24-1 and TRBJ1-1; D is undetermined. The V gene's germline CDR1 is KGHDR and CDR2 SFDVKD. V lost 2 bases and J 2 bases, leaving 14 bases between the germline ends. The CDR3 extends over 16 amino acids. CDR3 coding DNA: TGTGCCACCAGTGATTCAGGCGGGGAGTTCAACACTGAAGCTTTCTTT. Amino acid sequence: CATSDSGGEFNTEAFF.

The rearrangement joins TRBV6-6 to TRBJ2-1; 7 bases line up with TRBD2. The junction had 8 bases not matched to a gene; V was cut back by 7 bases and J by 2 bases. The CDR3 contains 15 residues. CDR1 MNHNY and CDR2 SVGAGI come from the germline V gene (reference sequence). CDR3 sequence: CASTPRGLTYNEQFF. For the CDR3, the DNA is TGTGCCAGCACCCCGCGGGGGTTGACCTACAATGAGCAGTTCTTC.

This chain's CDR3 is CASRMNQYGYTF. The CDR3, as DNA: TGCGCCAGCAGAATGAACCAGTATGGCTACACCTTC. The chain uses TRBV5-1 and TRBJ1-2; D is unclear. Trimming shortened V by 5 bases and J by 5 bases, and 10 bases separated the two germline ends. This CDR3 is built from 12 residues. The germline gives CDR1 SGHRS, CDR2 YFSETQ.

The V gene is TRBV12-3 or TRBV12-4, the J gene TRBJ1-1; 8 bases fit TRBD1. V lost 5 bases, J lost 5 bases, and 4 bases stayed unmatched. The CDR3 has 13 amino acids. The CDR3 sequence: CASSGTGKTEAFF. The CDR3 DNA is TGTGCCAGCAGTGGGACAGGTAAAACTGAAGCTTTCTTT.